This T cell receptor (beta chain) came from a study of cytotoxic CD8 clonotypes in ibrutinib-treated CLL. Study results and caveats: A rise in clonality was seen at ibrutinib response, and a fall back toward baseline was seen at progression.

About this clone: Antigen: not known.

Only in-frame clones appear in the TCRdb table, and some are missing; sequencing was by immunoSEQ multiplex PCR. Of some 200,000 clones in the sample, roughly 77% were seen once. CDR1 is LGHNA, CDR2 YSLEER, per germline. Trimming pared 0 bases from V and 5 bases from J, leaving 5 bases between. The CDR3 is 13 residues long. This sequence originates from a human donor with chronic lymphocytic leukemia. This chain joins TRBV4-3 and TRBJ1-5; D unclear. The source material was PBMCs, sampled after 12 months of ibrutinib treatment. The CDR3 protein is CASSQDIYQPQHF. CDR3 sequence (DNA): TGCGCCAGCAGCCAAGATATCTATCAGCCCCAGCATTTT.